The 9 T cell receptor beta chains reported below all come from one sample, sequenced in a study of Graves' ophthalmopathy and Graves' hyperthyroidism (dated by TCRdb to between 2018 and 2020). Instrument on record: Illumina HiSeq 2000. For repertoire sequencing, the TCR beta CDR3 regions were amplified from RNA transcripts. The first round was an RT-PCR using HTBI primers with the Qiagen OneStep RT-PCR kit, and this first round was followed by a second-round multiplex PCR, then size selection and purification. TCRdb cleaned the public reads at Q25 with fastp, built clones with MiXCR and kept in-frame beta chains. Entries that share a CDR3 protein sequence are merged under the most common genes and DNA. This sample has 600,000 to 650,000 distinct CDR3 sequences in its table, and 20% to 25% of those were observed once. Around 6.5% of the sample rests with the top ten. Material: peripheral blood. These receptors originate from a woman younger than 35 with stable Graves' hyperthyroidism. Some clones in this sample may be carry-over from other donors' samples. Donor details come from another sample of the same person, matched by shared clones.

The CDR3 region has the DNA TGTGCCAGCAGTTACTATAGCCCTGGACAAAACACTGAAGCTTTCTTT. Its translation is CASSYYSPGQNTEAFF. The chain recombines TRBV6-5 with TRBJ1-1; TRBD1 is a possible D gene (5 bases). This CDR3 region has 16 residues. The germline V and J ends were trimmed by 1 base and 2 bases, with 14 bases remaining between them. Per germline, CDR1 MNHEY and CDR2 SVGAGI.

The V and J genes are TRBV6-1 and TRBJ1-5; 9 nucleotides align to TRBD1. With V trimmed by 7 bases and J by 6 bases, 13 bases remained unmatched. In germline, CDR1 is MNHNS, CDR2 SASEGT. The CDR3 sequence is 16 residues long. The CDR3 sequence is CASTSRDRDKSQPQHF. CDR3 nucleotide sequence: TGTGCCAGCACCTCCCGGGACAGGGATAAGAGTCAGCCCCAGCATTTT.

This chain uses TRBV12-3 or TRBV12-4 with TRBJ1-1, with TRBD1 as a possible D gene (5 bases). V lost 3 bases to trimming and J lost 6 bases, with 14 bases between them. This CDR3 is 14 amino acids long. CDR3 sequence: CASSFGTGGAEAFF. CDR3 nucleotides: TGTGCCAGCAGTTTTGGGACCGGGGGGGCTGAAGCTTTCTTT.

This clonotype qualifies as medium-sized. CDR3 in DNA: TGTGCCAGCAGCCGGTCGACAGTCTCCGAGCAGTACTTC. It codes for CASSRSTVSEQYF. The V call is TRBV7-8, the J call TRBJ2-7; D possibly corresponds to TRBD1 (5 bases). Trimming removed 5 bases from V and 6 bases from J, with 14 bases in between. Germline V gene data show CDR1 as SGHVS and CDR2 as FQNEAQ. The CDR3 sequence is 13 residues long. Together with reference TRBV7-8 and TRBJ2-7, the CDR3 gives the full variable domain: GAGVSQSPRYKVAKRGQDVALRCDPISGHVSLFWYQQALGQGPEFLTYFQNEAQLDKSGLPSDRFFAERPEGSVSTLKIQRTQQEDSAVYLCASSRSTVSEQYFGPGTRLTVT.

This clonotype was recorded many times. The gene calls are TRBV5-4 and TRBJ1-2, with D perhaps TRBD1 (5 bases). The CDR3 consists of 14 residues. V was cut by 6 bases and J by 8 bases, with 20 bases left in between. Germline V gene data show CDR1 as SGHNT and CDR2 as YYREEE (reference sequence). For the CDR3, the DNA is TGTGCCAGCACCCTCCAGGGACCCCATCCCGGCTACACCTTC. This sequence encodes CASTLQGPHPGYTF.

This clonotype was detected many times. The rearrangement joins TRBV9 to TRBJ2-7, with TRBD2 matching over 12 bases. In germline, CDR1 is SGDLS, CDR2 YYNGEE. There are 15 residues in the CDR3. The junction had 9 bases not matched to a gene; V was cut back by 4 bases and J by 7 bases. The chain's CDR3 is CASSPRLAGVGEQYF. DNA for the CDR3: TGTGCCAGCAGCCCCCGACTAGCGGGAGTTGGTGAGCAGTACTTC.

This sequence joins TRBV11-2 and TRBJ2-7; perhaps TRBD2 as D (5 bases). CDR3 size: 15 residues. V was cut by 0 bases and J by 3 bases, with 12 bases left in between. In germline, CDR1 is SGHAT, CDR2 FQNNGV. For the CDR3, the DNA is TGTGCCAGCAGCTTAGAGGGCTCCGGGATCTACGAGCAGTACTTC. Translating gives CASSLEGSGIYEQYF. Full variable domain (missing parts from reference TRBV11-2 and TRBJ2-7): EAGVAQSPRYKIIEKRQSVAFWCNPISGHATLYWYQQILGQGPKLLIQFQNNGVVDDSQLPKDRFSAERLKGVDSTLKIQPAKLEDSAVYLCASSLEGSGIYEQYFGPGTRLTVT.

This CDR3 is CASSRAGGTGELNGYTF. CDR3 nucleotides: TGTGCCAGCAGTAGGGCCGGGGGGACAGGGGAGCTGAATGGCTACACCTTC. V gene TRBV12-3 or TRBV12-4 combines with J gene TRBJ1-2; TRBD1 matches at 10 bases. This CDR3 spans 17 amino acids. J was trimmed by 6 bases and V by 5 bases; bases with no gene match: 15.

This clonotype was seen only a few times. This chain connects TRBV5-1 to TRBJ2-7; 7 bases align to TRBD1. Trimming cost V 0 bases and J 2 bases; bases outside gene matches: 5. CDR3 length equals 15 residues. Germline V lookup: CDR1 SGHRS, CDR2 YFSETQ. The CDR3 sequence: CASSLEPTGTYEQYF. The CDR3 DNA follows: TGCGCCAGCAGCTTGGAACCGACAGGGACCTACGAGCAGTACTTC.